This T cell receptor (beta chain) was recovered during a study of blood T cell repertoires in COVID-19. Whole-study context: There were acute and convalescent COVID-19 samples, and they came from the United States, Italy and Spain. T cells, B-cell-depleted T cells, or PBMCs supplied cDNA or gDNA.

The CDR3 has 16 amino acids. Trimming took 0 bases from V and 4 from J; bases not matched to a gene: 8. Germline values: CDR1 SGHNT, CDR2 YYREEE (reference sequence). Per the original methods: Estimates of nucleated cell counts were drawn from the amplification of reference gene primers. Assay used: immunoSEQ multiplex PCR; TCRdb lists only in-frame clones, some missing. The V and J calls and clone size come from that table; D and trimming were worked out from the DNA. The sample has about 63,000 clones, around 80% seen once; the top ten hold about 32%. The material sequenced was peripheral blood. The V gene is TRBV5-4, the J gene TRBJ2-7; 9 nucleotides agree with TRBD2. This TCR derives from a human donor in a cohort sampled during active COVID-19. The CDR3 region has the DNA TGTGCCAGCAGCTTGGGAGCTAGCGGGAACCAGTACGAGCAGTACTTC. It yields the protein CASSLGASGNQYEQYF.